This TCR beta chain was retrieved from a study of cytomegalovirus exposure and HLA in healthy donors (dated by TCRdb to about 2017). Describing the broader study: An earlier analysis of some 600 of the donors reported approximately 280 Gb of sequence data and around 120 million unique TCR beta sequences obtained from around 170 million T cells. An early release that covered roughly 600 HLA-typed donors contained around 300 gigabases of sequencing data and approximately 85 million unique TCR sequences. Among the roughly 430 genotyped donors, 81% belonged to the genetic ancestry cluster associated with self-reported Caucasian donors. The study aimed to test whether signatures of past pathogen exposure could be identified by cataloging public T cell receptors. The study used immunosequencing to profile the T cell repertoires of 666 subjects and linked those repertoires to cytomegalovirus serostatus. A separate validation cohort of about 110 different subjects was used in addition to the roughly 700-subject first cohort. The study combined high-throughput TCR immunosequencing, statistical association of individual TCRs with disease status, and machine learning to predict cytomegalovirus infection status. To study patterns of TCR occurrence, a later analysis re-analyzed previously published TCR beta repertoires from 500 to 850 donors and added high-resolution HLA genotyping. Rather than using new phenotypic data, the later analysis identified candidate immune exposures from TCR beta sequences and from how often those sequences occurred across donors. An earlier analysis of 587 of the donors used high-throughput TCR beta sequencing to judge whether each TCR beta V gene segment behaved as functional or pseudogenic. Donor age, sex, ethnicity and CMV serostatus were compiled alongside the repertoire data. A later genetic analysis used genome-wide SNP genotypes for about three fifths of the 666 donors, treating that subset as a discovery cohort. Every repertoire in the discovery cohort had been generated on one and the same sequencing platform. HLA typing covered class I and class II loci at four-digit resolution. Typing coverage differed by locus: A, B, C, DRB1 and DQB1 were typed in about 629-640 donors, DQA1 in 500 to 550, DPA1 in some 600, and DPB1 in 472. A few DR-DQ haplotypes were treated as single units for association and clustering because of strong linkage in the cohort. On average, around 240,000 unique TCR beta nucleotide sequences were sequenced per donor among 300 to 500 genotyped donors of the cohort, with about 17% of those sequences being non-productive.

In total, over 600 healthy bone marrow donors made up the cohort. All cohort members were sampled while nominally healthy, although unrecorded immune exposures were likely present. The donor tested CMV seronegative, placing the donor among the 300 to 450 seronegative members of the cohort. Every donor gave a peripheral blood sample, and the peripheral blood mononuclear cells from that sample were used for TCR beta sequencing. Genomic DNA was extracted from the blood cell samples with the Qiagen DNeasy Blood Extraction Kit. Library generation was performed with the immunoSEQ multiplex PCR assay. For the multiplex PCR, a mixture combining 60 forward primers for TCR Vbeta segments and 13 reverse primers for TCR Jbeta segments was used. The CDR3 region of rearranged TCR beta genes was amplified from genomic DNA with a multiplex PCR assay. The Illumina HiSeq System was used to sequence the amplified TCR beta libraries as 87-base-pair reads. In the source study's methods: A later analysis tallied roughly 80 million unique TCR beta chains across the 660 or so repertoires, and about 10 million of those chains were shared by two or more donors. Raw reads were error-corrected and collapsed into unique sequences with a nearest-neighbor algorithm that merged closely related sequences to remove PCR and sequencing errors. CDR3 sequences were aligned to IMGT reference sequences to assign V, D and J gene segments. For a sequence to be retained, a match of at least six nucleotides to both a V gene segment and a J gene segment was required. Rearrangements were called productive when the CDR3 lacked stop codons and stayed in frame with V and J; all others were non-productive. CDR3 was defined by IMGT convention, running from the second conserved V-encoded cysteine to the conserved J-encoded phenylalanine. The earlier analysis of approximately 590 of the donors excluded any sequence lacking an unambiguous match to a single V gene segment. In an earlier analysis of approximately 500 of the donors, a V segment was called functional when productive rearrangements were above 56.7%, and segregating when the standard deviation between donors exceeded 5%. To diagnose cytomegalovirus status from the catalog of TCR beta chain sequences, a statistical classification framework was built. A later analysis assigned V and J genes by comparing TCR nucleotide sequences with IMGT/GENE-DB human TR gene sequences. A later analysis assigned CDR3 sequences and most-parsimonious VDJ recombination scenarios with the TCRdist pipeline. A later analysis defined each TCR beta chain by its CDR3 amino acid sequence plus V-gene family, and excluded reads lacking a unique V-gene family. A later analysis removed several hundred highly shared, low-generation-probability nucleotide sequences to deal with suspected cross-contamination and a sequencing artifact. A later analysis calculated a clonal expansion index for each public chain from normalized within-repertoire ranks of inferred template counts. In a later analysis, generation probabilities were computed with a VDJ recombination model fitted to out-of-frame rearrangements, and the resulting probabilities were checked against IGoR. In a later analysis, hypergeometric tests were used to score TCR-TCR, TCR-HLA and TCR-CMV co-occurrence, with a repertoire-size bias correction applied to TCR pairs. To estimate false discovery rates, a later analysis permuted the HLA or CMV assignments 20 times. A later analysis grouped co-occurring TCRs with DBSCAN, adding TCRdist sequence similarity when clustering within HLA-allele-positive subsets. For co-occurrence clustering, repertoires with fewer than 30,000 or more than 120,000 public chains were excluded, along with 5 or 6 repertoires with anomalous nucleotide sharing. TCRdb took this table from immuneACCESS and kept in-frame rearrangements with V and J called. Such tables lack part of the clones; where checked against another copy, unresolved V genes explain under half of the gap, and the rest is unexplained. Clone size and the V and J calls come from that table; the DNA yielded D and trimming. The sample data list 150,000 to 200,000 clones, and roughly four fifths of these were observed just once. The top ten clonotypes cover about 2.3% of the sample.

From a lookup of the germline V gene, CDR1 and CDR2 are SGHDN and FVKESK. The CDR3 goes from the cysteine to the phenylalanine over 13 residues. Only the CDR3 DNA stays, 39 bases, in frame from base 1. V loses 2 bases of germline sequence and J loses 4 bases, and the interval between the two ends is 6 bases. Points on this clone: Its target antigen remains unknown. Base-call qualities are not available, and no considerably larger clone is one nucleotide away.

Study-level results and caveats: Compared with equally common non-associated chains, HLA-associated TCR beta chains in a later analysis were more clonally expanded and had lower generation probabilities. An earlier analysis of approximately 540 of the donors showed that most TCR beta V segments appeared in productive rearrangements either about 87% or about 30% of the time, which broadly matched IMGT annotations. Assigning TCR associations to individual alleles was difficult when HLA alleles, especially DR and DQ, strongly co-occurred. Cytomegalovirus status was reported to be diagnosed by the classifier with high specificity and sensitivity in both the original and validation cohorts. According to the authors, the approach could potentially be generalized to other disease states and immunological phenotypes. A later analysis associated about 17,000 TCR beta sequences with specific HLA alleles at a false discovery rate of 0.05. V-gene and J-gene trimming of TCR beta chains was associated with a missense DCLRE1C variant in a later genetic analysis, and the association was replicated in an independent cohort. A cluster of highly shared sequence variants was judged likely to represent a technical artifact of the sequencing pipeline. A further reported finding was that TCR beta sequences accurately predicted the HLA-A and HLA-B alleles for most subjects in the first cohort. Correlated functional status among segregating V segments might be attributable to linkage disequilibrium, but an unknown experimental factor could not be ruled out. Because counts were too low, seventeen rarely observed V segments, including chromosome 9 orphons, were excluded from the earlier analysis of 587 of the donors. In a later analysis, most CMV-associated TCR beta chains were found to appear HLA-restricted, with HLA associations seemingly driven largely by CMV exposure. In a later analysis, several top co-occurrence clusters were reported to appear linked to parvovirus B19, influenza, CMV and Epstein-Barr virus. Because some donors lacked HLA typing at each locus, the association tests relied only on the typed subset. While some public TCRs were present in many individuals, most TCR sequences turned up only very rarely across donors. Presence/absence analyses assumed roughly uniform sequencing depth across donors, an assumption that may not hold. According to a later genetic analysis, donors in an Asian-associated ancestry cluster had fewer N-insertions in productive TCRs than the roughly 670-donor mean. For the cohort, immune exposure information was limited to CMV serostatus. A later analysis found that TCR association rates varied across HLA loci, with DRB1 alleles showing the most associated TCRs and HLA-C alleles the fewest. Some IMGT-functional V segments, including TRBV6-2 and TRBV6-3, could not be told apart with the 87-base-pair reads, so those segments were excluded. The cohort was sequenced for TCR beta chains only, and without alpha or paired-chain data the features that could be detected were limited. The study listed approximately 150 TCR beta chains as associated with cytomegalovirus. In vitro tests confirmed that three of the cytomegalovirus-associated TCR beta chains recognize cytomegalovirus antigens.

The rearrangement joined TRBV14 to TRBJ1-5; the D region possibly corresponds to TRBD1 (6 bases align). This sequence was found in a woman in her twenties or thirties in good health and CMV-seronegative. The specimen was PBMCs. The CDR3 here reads CASSQTGNQPQHF. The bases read TGTGCCAGCAGCCAAACAGGGAATCAGCCCCAGCATTTT. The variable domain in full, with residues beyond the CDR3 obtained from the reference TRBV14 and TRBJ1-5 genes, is EAGVTQFPSHSVIEKGQTVTLRCDPISGHDNLYWYRRVMGKEIKFLLHFVKESKQDESGMPNNRFLAERTGGTYSTLKVQPAELEDSGVYFCASSQTGNQPQHFGDGTRLSIL.